The clone carrying this T cell receptor (beta chain) was recorded at least ten times. Its antigen is as yet unknown. This entry comes from a study of T-cell memory formation after mild COVID-19. The authors produced TCR alpha and TCR beta cDNA libraries with sample barcodes and UMIs by 5'RACE using constant-segment primers. TCRdb passed the 5' RACE reads through MiXCR, listing each CDR3 protein once. Altogether hundreds of thousands of distinct CDR3 sequences are present, less than 20% being singletons, with the ten largest covering about 20%. Overall study findings and caveats: Shrinking CD4+ clones resided mostly in CM and EM, and CD8+ ones in EMRA.

The length of the CDR3 is 15 residues. The ends were cut back, 6 bases at V and 0 bases at J, with 15 bases in the middle. Germline CDR1 SQVTM, CDR2 ANQGSEA. The sequencing input was PBMCs or a T cell subset sorted from them (not recorded which). The genes are TRBV29-1 and TRBJ2-4, with D unclear. The TCR originated in a man aged 18 to 35 who had mild COVID-19 (a few samples of this study predate the infection). Cell type and time point are not known. The CDR3 DNA reads as TGCAGCGTACTCGGAGATACCTTAGCCAAAAACATTCAGTACTTC. Amino acid sequence: CSVLGDTLAKNIQYF.